This T cell receptor (beta chain) was captured in a study of blood T cell repertoires in COVID-19 (dated by TCRdb to the early 2020s). A note on the overall study: Collaborator samples came from the United States, Italy and Spain and covered acute and convalescent phases of COVID-19. The prospective study material was composed of cDNA or gDNA derived from T cells, B-cell-depleted T cells, or PBMCs. Subjects who had been exposed to COVID-19, were actively infected with it, or had recovered from it provided the deeply sampled blood TCRbeta repertoires that made up the dataset. A freely available public database, intended as a resource for researchers studying the immune response to SARS-CoV-2, is where the repertoires were released. Samples came from the ongoing ImmuneRACE study (first 160 participants) plus 1,254 subjects from 6 global collaborators. Sample metadata almost always included a de-identified subject ID, COVID-19 status, age in years and sex. Where HLA class I and class II types were available, the types were taken from metadata supplied by the sample provider, not from assay-based typing. Summary of the overall study and its limitations: The amount of clinical and demographic metadata varied by source and participant and was provided uncurated.

TCRbeta CDR3 regions were amplified from genomic DNA using the immunoSEQ Assay, a bias-controlled multiplex PCR. Concerning the study's data processing: Nucleated cell counts per sample were estimated from amplification of reference gene primers within the assay. To quantify the absolute abundance of each unique TCRbeta CDR3 rearrangement, sequence reads were collapsed and filtered. For each sample, productive Simpson clonality was calculated as the square root of Simpson's diversity index over productive rearrangements. The table was pulled from immuneACCESS by TCRdb, which kept in-frame rearrangements only. Such tables lose some clones; where checked, under half of the loss comes from unresolved V genes, and the rest has no known cause. The V and J calls and clone size come from that table; D and trimming were worked out from the DNA. For this sample there are 90,000 to 120,000 clones; roughly 80% appear just once. The ten biggest clones cover roughly 3.3% of the sample.

The collaborating institutions used their own protocols to collect whole blood in K2EDTA tubes. For TCRbeta analysis, collaborator samples were shipped as frozen whole blood, as isolated PBMCs, or as DNA extracted from either sample type. Trimming takes 5 bases off V and 6 bases off J; junction bases not matched to a gene: 8. According to the germline V gene, CDR1 reads SGHTA and CDR2 reads FQGNSA. The CDR3 has 16 amino acids, counting the end cysteine and phenylalanine. Only the CDR3 DNA is retained, 48 bases long and in frame from the first base. Of note for this clone: This clone's antigen is unknown. No base qualities exist here, and no much larger clone lies one base off it.

The specimen sequenced was peripheral blood. The chain was built from TRBV7-2 and TRBJ2-1; 12 of the junction bases match TRBD2. The sequence was obtained from an elderly woman with active or convalescent COVID-19. The CDR3 protein sequence reads: CASSPSSGGGFNEQFF. The nucleotides are TGTGCCAGCAGCCCCTCTAGCGGGGGGGGTTTCAATGAGCAGTTCTTC.